This T cell receptor (beta chain) was found in a study of shared clonotypes between healthy human individuals. The length of the CDR3 is 11 residues. Trimming pared 6 bases from V and 3 bases from J, leaving 6 bases between. Per germline, CDR1 MNHEY and CDR2 SVGAGI. Profiling relied on immunoSEQ multiplex PCR, and the TCRdb table lists in-frame clones only, not all of them. In the table there are under 850,000 clones, around 77% of which are singletons. Comments on this clone: The same CDR3 also results from other DNA sequences found in this sample.

Sequencing was carried out using memory CD4+ T cells sorted from blood. Specified subset: CD45RA-negative fraction. The receptor's source is a woman in her 30s in good health. This chain joins TRBV6-5 and TRBJ2-7; D gene ambiguous. The CDR3 spells CASRDGYEQYF. The CDR3 DNA sequence: TGTGCCAGCAGGGACGGCTACGAGCAGTACTTC.